This T cell receptor beta chain was identified during a study of blood T cell repertoires in COVID-19. There are 15 residues in the CDR3. The germline V and J ends were trimmed by 1 base and 4 bases, with 14 bases remaining between them. Germline V gives CDR1 SGHDT, CDR2 YYEEEE. Using immunoSEQ multiplex PCR, the repertoire was profiled, and TCRdb retains in-frame clones only, with some absent. This sample has roughly 200,000 clones; around 84% occur once, and the top ten carry 2.5% to 3%. This TCR was sampled from a man aged 40-55 years with active or convalescent COVID-19. The chain combines TRBV5-6 with TRBJ1-2; perhaps TRBD1 as D (6 bases). Sequencing used peripheral blood. The DNA of the CDR3 is TGTGCCAGCAGCTTGTTAACAGGGAAAGGCTATGGCTACACCTTC. Protein sequence: CASSLLTGKGYGYTF. The full variable domain, in which reference TRBV5-6 and TRBJ1-2 provide the parts outside the CDR3, is DAGVTQSPTHLIKTRGQQVTLRCSPKSGHDTVSWYQQALGQGPQFIFQYYEEEERQRGNFPDRFSGHQFPNYSSELNVNALLLGDSALYLCASSLLTGKGYGYTFGSGTRLTVV.